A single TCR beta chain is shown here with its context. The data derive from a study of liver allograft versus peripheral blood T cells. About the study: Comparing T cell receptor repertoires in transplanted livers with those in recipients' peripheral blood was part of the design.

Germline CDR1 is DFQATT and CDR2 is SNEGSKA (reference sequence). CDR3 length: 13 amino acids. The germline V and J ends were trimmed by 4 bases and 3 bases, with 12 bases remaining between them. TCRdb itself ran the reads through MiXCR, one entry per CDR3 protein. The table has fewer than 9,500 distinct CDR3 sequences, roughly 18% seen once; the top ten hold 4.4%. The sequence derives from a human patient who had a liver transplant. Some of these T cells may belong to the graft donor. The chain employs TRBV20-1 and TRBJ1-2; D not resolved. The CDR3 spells CSAINWSDYGYTF. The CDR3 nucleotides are TGCAGTGCTATAAATTGGTCGGACTATGGCTACACCTTC.